The 26 T cell receptor beta chains in this list originate from one sample, sequenced in a study of T cell repertoires in cytomegalovirus infection. A single record per CDR3 protein comes from TCRdb applying MiXCR to the reads. The top ten clones hold about 48% of a sample with a few hundred thousand distinct CDR3 sequences, under 45% of them seen once. What these receptors recognize is not known. The sample here was cultured PBMCs, taken from culture after CMV antigen stimulation. The receptors stem from a human donor in good health (CMV status not recorded). Some clones in this sample may be carry-over from other donors' samples.

The chain couples TRBV7-9 to TRBJ2-1; D is ambiguous. V lost 2 bases, J lost 3 bases, and 8 bases lay in between. The CDR3 length is 14 residues. Germline V lookup: CDR1 SEHNR, CDR2 FQNEAQ (reference sequence). In nucleotides, the CDR3 is TGTGCCAGCAGCTTACGGGCCCTCTACAATGAGCAGTTCTTC. This gives the protein CASSLRALYNEQFF.

This clonotype was detected ten times or more. The J gene is TRBJ1-5, the V gene TRBV4-1; 7 bases map to TRBD1. CDR1 and CDR2 (germline): MGHRA, YSYEKL. After removal of 2 bases from V and 7 bases from J, the junction contained 8 bases not matched to a gene. This CDR3 is 15 amino acids long. The CDR3 loop reads CASSQTRQGGQPQHF. CDR3 nucleotides: TGCGCCAGCAGCCAAACCCGACAGGGCGGACAGCCCCAGCATTTT.

A few counts support this clonotype. Just one base apart from a much larger clone, this may be a read error. The rearrangement uses TRBV5-5 and TRBJ1-1; D gene uncertain. Germline V gene sequence: CDR1 SGHKS, CDR2 YYEKEE (reference sequence). The CDR3 is 11 residues long. V lost 3 bases, J lost 3 bases, and 3 bases lay in between. CDR3 DNA: TGTGCCAGCAGCTATGACACTGAAGCTTTCTTT. Translation: CASSYDTEAFF.

In this sample, this clonotype turned up a few times. The CDR3, as DNA: TGTGCCAGCAGCCGAGGCCCAAGGGTTAGCGGGAACACTGAAGCTTTCTTT. This gives the protein CASSRGPRVSGNTEAFF. The V and J genes are TRBV7-6 and TRBJ1-1; D not resolved. The CDR3 is 17 amino acids. Germline values: CDR1 SGHVS, CDR2 FNYEAQ. Trimming removed 5 bases at V and 1 base at J, with 20 bases between.

The rearrangement uses TRBV7-2 and TRBJ1-1; possibly TRBD1 for D (6 bases). CDR3 length equals 15 residues. V dropped 5 bases and J dropped 0 bases, with 13 bases sitting between them. The V gene's germline CDR1 is SGHTA and CDR2 FQGNSA. DNA for the CDR3: TGTGCCAGCAGCCGGCTTGGACAGATGAACACTGAAGCTTTCTTT. It translates to CASSRLGQMNTEAFF.

This clonotype was seen a handful of times. The chain uses TRBV7-9 and TRBJ1-1; a possible D gene is TRBD1 (6 bases). Germline CDR1 is SEHNR and CDR2 is FQNEAQ (reference sequence). The CDR3 sequence is 13 residues long. The germline V and J ends were trimmed by 4 bases and 3 bases, with 9 bases remaining between them. CDR3 sequence: CASSSEGDTEAFF. The CDR3 bases are TGTGCCAGCAGCTCGGAGGGGGACACTGAAGCTTTCTTT.

This clonotype was observed a single time. V and J are TRBV19 and TRBJ2-7; possibly TRBD1 or TRBD2 for D (5 bases each). Germline V gene sequence: CDR1 LNHDA, CDR2 SQIVND (reference sequence). V was cut by 3 bases and J by 3 bases, with 18 bases left in between. The CDR3 length is 16 residues. CDR3 amino acids: CASSMGPRRGDYEQYF. CDR3 DNA: TGTGCCAGTAGTATGGGACCGAGACGTGGGGACTACGAGCAGTACTTC. Using reference TRBV19 and TRBJ2-7 for the parts outside the CDR3, the full variable domain is DGGITQSPKYLFRKEGQNVTLSCEQNLNHDAMYWYRQDPGQGLRLIYYSQIVNDFQKGDIAEGYSVSREKKESFPLTVTSAQKNPTAFYLCASSMGPRRGDYEQYFGPGTRLTVT.

This sequence joins TRBV6-1 and TRBJ1-2; D perhaps matches TRBD1 (5 bases). This CDR3 is 13 amino acids long. Between the trimmed V and J ends, which lost 5 bases and 7 bases, there was a span of 14 bases. CDR1 is MNHNS, CDR2 SASEGT, per germline. CDR3 protein: CASSRTSGRGYTF. CDR3 DNA sequence: TGTGCCAGCAGTCGGACATCAGGGCGTGGCTACACCTTC.

J is TRBJ1-1 and V is TRBV5-5; no clear D gene. CDR3 length: 15 amino acids. V shed 6 bases and J shed 8 bases, with 23 bases lying between them. Germline V gene sequence: CDR1 SGHKS, CDR2 YYEKEE (reference sequence). As DNA, the CDR3 is TGTGCCAGCACGCCCCGTGATTTCGGCCCCACCGAAGCTTTCTTT. Amino acids: CASTPRDFGPTEAFF.

The chain is built from TRBV6-2 or TRBV6-3 and TRBJ1-6; no firm D call. This CDR3 is 14 amino acids long. Trimming pared 8 bases from V and 0 bases from J, leaving 8 bases between. Germline V gives CDR1 MNHEY, CDR2 SVGEGT. The CDR3 spells CASVTRSYNSPLHF. Here the CDR3 DNA reads TGTGCCAGCGTTACTCGCTCCTATAATTCACCCCTCCACTTT.

V is TRBV12-3 or TRBV12-4 and J is TRBJ2-7; TRBD1 aligns across 7 bases. V trimming: 5 bases; J trimming: 1 base; junction bases outside the gene matches: 8. This CDR3 contains 15 residues. CDR3 loop: CASSNTGDGSYEQYF. The CDR3 region has the DNA TGTGCCAGCAGTAATACAGGGGATGGTTCCTACGAGCAGTACTTC.

The chain links TRBV7-9 to TRBJ1-1; no firm D call. In germline, CDR1 is SEHNR, CDR2 FQNEAQ (reference sequence). V gave up 5 bases and J gave up 3 bases, with 19 bases separating them. This CDR3 is 16 amino acids long. CDR3 protein: CASSPSTLTRHTEAFF. DNA for the CDR3: TGTGCCAGCAGCCCCTCAACCCTTACACGGCACACTGAAGCTTTCTTT.

The table lists this clonotype with a few counts. The V and J genes are TRBV12-3 or TRBV12-4 and TRBJ2-2; 7 nucleotides align to TRBD1. Losses at the gene ends were 8 bases for V and 5 bases for J; bases not matched to a gene: 8. The CDR3 is 14 residues long. CDR3 in amino acids: CASFRDSRTGELFF. CDR3 DNA: TGTGCCAGCTTCAGGGACAGTCGGACCGGGGAGCTGTTTTTT.

This clonotype was seen repeatedly, ten times or more. This rearrangement joins TRBV20-1 to TRBJ2-7, with D maybe TRBD2 (7 bases). Germline lookup yields CDR1 DFQATT and CDR2 SNEGSKA (reference sequence). CDR3 size: 19 residues. Trimming took 0 bases from V and 0 from J, leaving 24 bases between them. CDR3 residues: CSARDGGGGPTEFSYEQYF. CDR3 in DNA: TGCAGTGCTAGAGACGGGGGAGGGGGTCCCACCGAATTCTCCTACGAGCAGTACTTC.

The chain is built from TRBV24-1 and TRBJ2-3, with D possibly matching TRBD2 (6 bases). Germline V lookup: CDR1 KGHDR, CDR2 SFDVKD. Between the trimmed V and J ends, which lost 4 bases and 5 bases, there was a span of 15 bases. CDR3 size: 15 residues. CDR3 amino acids: CATSDPRQGGDTQYF. The CDR3 nucleotides are TGTGCCACCAGTGACCCGAGGCAGGGAGGAGATACGCAGTATTTT.

This chain joins TRBV6-6 and TRBJ1-2; 7 bases are shared with TRBD1. The ends lost 4 bases at V and 2 bases at J; junction bases unmatched: 13. The CDR3 runs to 17 residues. Germline lookup yields CDR1 MNHNY and CDR2 SVGAGI (reference sequence). CDR3 sequence: CASSFRQGGFQNYGYTF. The CDR3 nucleotides read TGTGCCAGCAGTTTCCGACAGGGAGGCTTTCAGAACTATGGCTACACCTTC.

The chain links TRBV25-1 to TRBJ2-3, with D perhaps assigned TRBD1 or TRBD2 (6 bases each). CDR3 length: 18 residues. V gave up 3 bases and J gave up 2 bases, with 21 bases separating them. CDR1 MGHDK and CDR2 SYGVNS come from the germline V gene. CDR3 region: CASSDRTGRDTNTDTQYF. The CDR3 DNA reads TGTGCCAGCAGTGATCGCACGGGGCGGGACACCAACACAGATACGCAGTATTTT.

This clonotype was found a few times. The chain has TRBV7-2 and TRBJ1-5; the match to TRBD1 covers 7 bases. The CDR3 extends over 15 amino acids. V gave up 6 bases and J gave up 4 bases; unmatched junction bases: 9. Per germline, CDR1 SGHTA and CDR2 FQGNSA. The CDR3 loop reads CASRPGGGGNQPQHF. The DNA for the CDR3 is TGTGCCAGCAGGCCAGGGGGGGGTGGTAATCAGCCCCAGCATTTT.

This clonotype has only a few counts. The V gene is TRBV28, the J gene TRBJ2-5; D may be TRBD1 or TRBD2 (5 bases each). Germline V gene sequence: CDR1 MDHEN, CDR2 SYDVKM. V was pared by 5 bases and J by 3 bases, with 22 bases between. This CDR3 is built from 17 residues. The CDR3 bases are TGTGCCAGCAGTCCCCCCTTGACGGGGCGACTTAAAGAGACCCAGTACTTC. The encoded protein is CASSPPLTGRLKETQYF.

This clonotype was seen a handful of times. The chain carries TRBV5-1 and TRBJ1-4, with D maybe TRBD1 (6 bases). V was pared by 5 bases and J by 0 bases, with 11 bases between. The CDR3 is 15 amino acids. CDR1 is SGHRS and CDR2 is YFSETQ in the germline V gene. The CDR3: CASRGTISTNEKLFF. CDR3 sequence (DNA): TGCGCCAGCAGAGGGACAATTTCAACTAATGAAAAACTGTTTTTT.

The chain recombines TRBV4-1 with TRBJ2-5, with D perhaps TRBD1 or TRBD2 (7 bases each). V lost 1 base and J lost 5, with 14 bases in between. The V gene's germline CDR1 is MGHRA and CDR2 YSYEKL. This CDR3 contains 15 residues. The CDR3 DNA follows: TGCGCCAGCAGCCAAGCCGTCAGGGGGGGCGAGACCCAGTACTTC. This translates into CASSQAVRGGETQYF.

The rearrangement uses TRBV6-4 and TRBJ2-6; TRBD1 is a possible D gene (5 bases). There are 14 residues in the CDR3. V was shortened by 6 bases and J by 2 bases, with 8 bases between the two germline ends. Germline values: CDR1 MRHNA, CDR2 SNTAGT. Written as DNA, the CDR3 is TGTGCCAGCAGAGGGGATCCTGGGGCCAACGTCCTGACTTTC. Its protein is CASRGDPGANVLTF.

The gene calls are TRBV7-8 and TRBJ2-2, with TRBD1 as a possible D gene (6 bases). Germline V gives CDR1 SGHVS, CDR2 FQNEAQ. The V gene lost 5 bases and the J gene lost 6 bases, with 19 bases spanning the gap. The CDR3 contains 16 residues. The CDR3 coding sequence is TGTGCCAGCAGCGCATACAGGGCTCGGTCGTCCGGGGAGCTGTTTTTT. This translates into CASSAYRARSSGELFF. Based on the CDR3 plus reference TRBV7-8 and TRBJ2-2, the full variable domain is GAGVSQSPRYKVAKRGQDVALRCDPISGHVSLFWYQQALGQGPEFLTYFQNEAQLDKSGLPSDRFFAERPEGSVSTLKIQRTQQEDSAVYLCASSAYRARSSGELFFGEGSRLTVL.

The sample holds one count of this clonotype. The chain has TRBV19 and TRBJ2-1; D call uncertain. The CDR3 consists of 15 residues. The ends were cut back, 3 bases at V and 0 bases at J, with 9 bases in the middle. CDR1 is LNHDA and CDR2 is SQIVND in the germline V gene (reference sequence). The CDR3 loop reads CASSMAESSYNEQFF. The DNA for the CDR3 is TGTGCCAGTAGTATGGCCGAGAGCTCCTACAATGAGCAGTTCTTC.

V gene TRBV7-2 combines with J gene TRBJ2-1; 10 bases align to TRBD1. CDR1 SGHTA and CDR2 FQGNSA come from the germline V gene. The V gene end was trimmed by 5 bases and the J gene end by 5 bases; junction bases not matched to a gene: 9. This CDR3 contains 16 residues. CDR3 DNA: TGTGCCAGCAGCCGGAATTCCGGGACAGGGGACAATGAGCAGTTCTTC. Protein sequence: CASSRNSGTGDNEQFF.

With regard to this clonotype: Mismatch with germline at one junction end may stem from a read error. This chain connects TRBV12-5 to TRBJ1-6; no firm D call. The germline V gene has CDR1 LGHNT and CDR2 FRNRAP. This CDR3 region has 14 residues. In DNA form, the CDR3 reads TGTGCCAGTGGGGTGAGCGCAGAGTATTCACCCCTCCACTTT. Translated: CASGVSAEYSPLHF.